This T cell receptor (beta chain) was observed in a study of graft-versus-host responses after intestinal transplantation. Study information: Uniformly, recipients were administered anti-thymocyte globulin induction with subsequent tacrolimus and steroids for around three years.

Overall study findings and caveats: Detection of GvH clones occurred in recipient marrow, and some had their first appearance in ileum or blood. Early post-transplant falls in HvG clones accompanied the peak levels of circulating GvH clones. Across patients carrying graft-donor T cell macrochimerism, allografts held high graft-versus-host to host-versus-graft clonal ratios.

The CDR3 spans 16 residues. The ends were cut back, 1 base at V and 4 bases at J, with 17 bases in the middle. Germline lookup yields CDR1 GTSNPN and CDR2 SVGIG (reference sequence). Details on this clone: The target antigen is unknown.

Produced via immunoSEQ multiplex PCR; TCRdb's table is partial and in-frame only. The sample carries 100,000 or so clones, less than 90% recorded once. The receptor comes from a human donor who was the organ donor for an intestinal transplant. The chain combines TRBV30 with TRBJ1-3; D may be TRBD1 (5 bases). The sample here was unstimulated CD4+ T cells sorted from spleen or lymph node cells, taken before transplant. Here the CDR3 reads CAWSGSLQAPGNTIYF. The CDR3 DNA sequence: TGTGCCTGGAGTGGCTCTTTACAGGCTCCCGGAAACACCATATATTTT.